Listed below are T cell receptor beta chains from one sample, sequenced in a study of cytomegalovirus exposure and HLA in healthy donors. The table came from immunoSEQ multiplex PCR; TCRdb's copy has only in-frame clones and leaves some out. The repertoire includes 150,000 to 180,000 clones, roughly three quarters of them detected once, and roughly 13% sits in the top ten. Sequenced: PBMCs. The receptor source for this set is a man aged 25-45 years in good health and CMV-seropositive. CDR3s leave out the opening cysteine and the closing phenylalanine or tryptophan. The order of the fields is J gene, V gene, CDR3 protein.

TRBJ2-1 | TRBV28 | ASSHPAGTSINNEQF
TRBJ2-7 | TRBV5-1 | ASSRGGPYEQY
TRBJ2-1 | TRBV19 | ASSIVTSGRSSEQF
TRBJ2-1 | TRBV9 | ASSPSTVSSYNEQF
TRBJ2-2 | TRBV29-1 | SGLAGNTGELF
TRBJ2-7 | TRBV5-1 | ASSETGGPSYEQY
TRBJ2-1 | TRBV5-1 | ASSSNVGQGGYEQF
TRBJ1-1 | TRBV10-3 | AISFNSNTEAF
TRBJ2-1 | TRBV4-1 | ASSQLNLLAVDNEQF
TRBJ1-2 | TRBV6-1 | ASKNRDRGGGYT
NA | TRBV5-8 | ASSPSVKRGTYEQY
TRBJ2-5 | TRBV20-1 | SAVRQETQY
TRBJ2-3 | TRBV10-1 | ASSFGQGGTDTQY
TRBJ2-7 | TRBV11-2 | ASRLTGGASYEQY
TRBJ1-1 | TRBV28 | ASSSRTGGGVGTEAF
TRBJ2-7 | TRBV9 | ASSVGSGGRSYEQY
TRBJ2-4 | TRBV28 | ASRAQGSLGDIQY
TRBJ2-5 | TRBV2 | ASSEYRGLRETQY
TRBJ1-4 | TRBV10-3 | AISGLPGEKLF
TRBJ2-7 | TRBV28 | AGRKGQDYEQY
TRBJ2-3 | TRBV6-6 | ASSYPRTGTTDTQY
TRBJ2-1 | TRBV7-9 | SSSYDRGLADNEQF